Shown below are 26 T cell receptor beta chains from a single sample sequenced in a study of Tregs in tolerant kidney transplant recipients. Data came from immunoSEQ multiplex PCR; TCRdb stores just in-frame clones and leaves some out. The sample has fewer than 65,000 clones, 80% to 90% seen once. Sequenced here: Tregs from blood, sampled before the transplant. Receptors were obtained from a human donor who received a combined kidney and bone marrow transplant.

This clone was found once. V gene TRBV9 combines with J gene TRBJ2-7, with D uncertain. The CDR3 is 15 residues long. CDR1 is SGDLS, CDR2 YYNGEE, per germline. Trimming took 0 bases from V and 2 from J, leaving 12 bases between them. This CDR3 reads CASSVGEGLPYEQYF. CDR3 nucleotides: TGTGCCAGCAGCGTAGGTGAAGGTTTACCCTACGAGCAGTACTTC.

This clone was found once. The CDR3 DNA reads as TGTGCCAGCTCACTCAGGGATCAGGTTAACAATGAGCAGTTCTTC. It encodes CASSLRDQVNNEQFF. The V and J genes are TRBV18 and TRBJ2-1, with D maybe TRBD1 (5 bases). Trimming cost V 4 bases and J 5 bases, with 15 bases left between them. Germline loops: CDR1 KGHSH, CDR2 LQKENI. This CDR3 comprises 15 residues.

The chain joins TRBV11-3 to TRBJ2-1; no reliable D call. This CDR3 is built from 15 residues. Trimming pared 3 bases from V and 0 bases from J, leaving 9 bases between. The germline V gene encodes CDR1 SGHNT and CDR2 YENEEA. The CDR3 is CASSFGPISYNEQFF. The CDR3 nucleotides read TGTGCCAGCAGCTTTGGGCCAATCTCCTACAATGAGCAGTTCTTC. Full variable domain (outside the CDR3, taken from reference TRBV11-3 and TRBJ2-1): EAGVVQSPRYKIIEKKQPVAFWCNPISGHNTLYWYLQNLGQGPELLIRYENEEAVDDSQLPKDRFSAERLKGVDSTLKIQPAELGDSAVYLCASSFGPISYNEQFFGPGTRLTVL.

CDR3 sequence: CASSPVIQGVGTQYF. CDR3 DNA: TGTGCCAGCAGCCCGGTGATTCAGGGGGTGGGGACCCAGTACTTC. V and J are TRBV11-2 and TRBJ2-5; 7 bases are a match to TRBD1. The ends lost 5 bases at V and 7 bases at J; junction bases unmatched: 13. The length of the CDR3 is 15 residues. The V gene's germline CDR1 is SGHAT and CDR2 FQNNGV. Full variable domain (rest looked up from reference TRBV11-2 and TRBJ2-5): EAGVAQSPRYKIIEKRQSVAFWCNPISGHATLYWYQQILGQGPKLLIQFQNNGVVDDSQLPKDRFSAERLKGVDSTLKIQPAKLEDSAVYLCASSPVIQGVGTQYFGPGTRLLVL.

CDR3 protein: CASSQRQGGFGDTEAFF. The DNA of the CDR3 is TGTGCCAGCTCACAAAGACAGGGTGGTTTTGGGGACACTGAAGCTTTCTTT. The chain employs TRBV18 and TRBJ1-1; 7 bases are a match to TRBD1. Germline CDR1 is KGHSH and CDR2 is LQKENI. The CDR3 extends over 17 amino acids. J was trimmed by 3 bases and V by 4 bases; bases with no gene match: 14.

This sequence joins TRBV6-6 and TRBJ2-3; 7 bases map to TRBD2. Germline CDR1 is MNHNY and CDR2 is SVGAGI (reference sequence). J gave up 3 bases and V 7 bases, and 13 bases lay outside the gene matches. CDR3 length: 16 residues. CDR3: CASTPRGTMGTDTQYF. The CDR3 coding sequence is TGTGCCAGCACTCCCCGAGGGACTATGGGTACAGATACGCAGTATTTT.

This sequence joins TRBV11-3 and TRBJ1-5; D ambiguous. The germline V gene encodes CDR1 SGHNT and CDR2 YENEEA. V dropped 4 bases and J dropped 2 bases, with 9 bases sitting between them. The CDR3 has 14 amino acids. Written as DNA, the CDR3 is TGTGCCAGCAGCTCGACCGGGGGCAATCAGCCCCAGCATTTT. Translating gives CASSSTGGNQPQHF. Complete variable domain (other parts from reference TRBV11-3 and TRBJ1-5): EAGVVQSPRYKIIEKKQPVAFWCNPISGHNTLYWYLQNLGQGPELLIRYENEEAVDDSQLPKDRFSAERLKGVDSTLKIQPAELGDSAVYLCASSSTGGNQPQHFGDGTRLSIL.

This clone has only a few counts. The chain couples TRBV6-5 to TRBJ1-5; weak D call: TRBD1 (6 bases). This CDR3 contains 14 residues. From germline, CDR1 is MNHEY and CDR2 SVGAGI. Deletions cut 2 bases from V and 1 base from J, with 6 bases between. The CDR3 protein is CASSYDRSNQPQHF. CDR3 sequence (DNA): TGTGCCAGCAGTTACGACAGGAGCAATCAGCCCCAGCATTTT.

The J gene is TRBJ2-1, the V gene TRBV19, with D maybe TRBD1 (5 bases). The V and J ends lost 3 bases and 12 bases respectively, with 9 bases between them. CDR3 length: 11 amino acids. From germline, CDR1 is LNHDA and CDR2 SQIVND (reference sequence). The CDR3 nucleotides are TGTGCCAGTAGTATCGGGCAGGGGCAGTTCTTC. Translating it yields CASSIGQGQFF.

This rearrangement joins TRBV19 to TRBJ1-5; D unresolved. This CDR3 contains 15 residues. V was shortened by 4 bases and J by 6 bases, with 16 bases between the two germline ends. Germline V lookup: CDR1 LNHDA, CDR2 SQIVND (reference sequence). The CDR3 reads CASSNGLPDRQPQHF. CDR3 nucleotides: TGTGCCAGTAGTAATGGACTTCCCGACCGTCAGCCCCAGCATTTT.

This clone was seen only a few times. DNA for the CDR3: TGCGCCAGCAGCTACCGACCGCGGGGGCCCTCCTACGAGCAGTACTTC. Translation: CASSYRPRGPSYEQYF. The chain links TRBV5-1 to TRBJ2-7; the D gene is possibly TRBD2 (7 bases). The CDR3 is 16 amino acids. V was shortened by 3 bases and J by 0 bases, with 16 bases between the two germline ends. Per germline, CDR1 SGHRS and CDR2 YFSETQ.

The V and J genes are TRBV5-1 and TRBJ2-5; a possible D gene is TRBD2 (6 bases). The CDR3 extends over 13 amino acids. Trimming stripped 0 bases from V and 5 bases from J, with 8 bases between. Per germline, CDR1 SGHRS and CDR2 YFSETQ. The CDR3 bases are TGCGCCAGCAGCTTGGTCCGGGGGGAGACCCAGTACTTC. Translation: CASSLVRGETQYF.

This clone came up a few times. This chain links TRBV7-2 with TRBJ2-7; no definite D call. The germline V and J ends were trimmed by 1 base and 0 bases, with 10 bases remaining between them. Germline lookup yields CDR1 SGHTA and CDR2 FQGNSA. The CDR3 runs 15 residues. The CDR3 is CASSLDSMVSYEQYF. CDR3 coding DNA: TGTGCCAGCAGCTTAGACAGTATGGTCTCCTACGAGCAGTACTTC.

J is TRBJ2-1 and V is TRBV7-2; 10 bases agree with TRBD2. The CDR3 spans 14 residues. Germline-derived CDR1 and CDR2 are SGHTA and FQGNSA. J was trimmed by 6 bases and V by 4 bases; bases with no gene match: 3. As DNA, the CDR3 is TGTGCCAGCAGCTACTCTAGCGGGAGCAATGAGCAGTTCTTC. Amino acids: CASSYSSGSNEQFF.

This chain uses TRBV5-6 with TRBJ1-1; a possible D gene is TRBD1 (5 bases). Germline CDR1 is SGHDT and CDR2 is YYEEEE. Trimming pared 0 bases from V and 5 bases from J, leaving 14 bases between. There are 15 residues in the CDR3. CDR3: CASSLAGQGGTEAFF. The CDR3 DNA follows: TGTGCCAGCAGCTTGGCCGGCCAGGGAGGGACTGAAGCTTTCTTT.

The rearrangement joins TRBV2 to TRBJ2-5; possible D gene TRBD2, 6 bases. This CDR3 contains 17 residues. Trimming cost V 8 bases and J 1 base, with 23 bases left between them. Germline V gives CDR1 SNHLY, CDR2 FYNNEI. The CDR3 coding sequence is TGTGCCAGCGGGAGGTGGCAGACCAGGATGTTCCAAGAGACCCAGTACTTC. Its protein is CASGRWQTRMFQETQYF. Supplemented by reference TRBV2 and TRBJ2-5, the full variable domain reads EPEVTQTPSHQVTQMGQEVILRCVPISNHLYFYWYRQILGQKVEFLVSFYNNEISEKSEIFDDQFSVERPDGSNFTLKIRSTKLEDSAMYFCASGRWQTRMFQETQYFGPGTRLLVL.

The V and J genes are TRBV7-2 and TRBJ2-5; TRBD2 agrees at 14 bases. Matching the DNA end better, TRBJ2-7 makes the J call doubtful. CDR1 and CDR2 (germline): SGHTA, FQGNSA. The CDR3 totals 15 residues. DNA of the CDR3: TGTGCCAGCAGCCAGACTAGCGGGAGGGCCTCCGAGCAGTACTTC. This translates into CASSQTSGRASEQYF.

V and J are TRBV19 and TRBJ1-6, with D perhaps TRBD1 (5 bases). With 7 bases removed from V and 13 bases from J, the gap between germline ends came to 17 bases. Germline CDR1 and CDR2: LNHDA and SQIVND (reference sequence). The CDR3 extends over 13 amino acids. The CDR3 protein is CASTGTGGMPLHF. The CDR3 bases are TGTGCCAGTACCGGGACCGGGGGAATGCCCCTCCACTTT.

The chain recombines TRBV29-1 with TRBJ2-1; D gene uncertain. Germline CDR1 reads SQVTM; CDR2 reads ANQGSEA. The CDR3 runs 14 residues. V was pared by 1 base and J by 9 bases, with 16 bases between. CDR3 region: CSVEAGPTRGEQFF. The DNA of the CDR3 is TGCAGCGTTGAAGCAGGACCTACCCGTGGTGAGCAGTTCTTC.

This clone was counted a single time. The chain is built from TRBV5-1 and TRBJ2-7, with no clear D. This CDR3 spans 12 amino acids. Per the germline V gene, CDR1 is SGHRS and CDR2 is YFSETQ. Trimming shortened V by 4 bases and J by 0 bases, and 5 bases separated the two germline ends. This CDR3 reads CASSPDSYEQYF. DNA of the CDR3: TGCGCCAGCAGCCCGGACTCCTACGAGCAGTACTTC.

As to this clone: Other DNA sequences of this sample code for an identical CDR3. The CDR3 sequence is CASSSTAGGAGYTF. CDR3 nucleotides: TGCGCCAGCAGCTCAACGGCGGGGGGGGCGGGCTACACCTTC. The chain is built from TRBV5-1 and TRBJ1-2; TRBD1 might be the D (6 bases). The CDR3 sequence is 14 residues long. Trimming cost V 3 bases and J 8 bases, with 17 bases left between them. Germline CDR1 and CDR2: SGHRS and YFSETQ.

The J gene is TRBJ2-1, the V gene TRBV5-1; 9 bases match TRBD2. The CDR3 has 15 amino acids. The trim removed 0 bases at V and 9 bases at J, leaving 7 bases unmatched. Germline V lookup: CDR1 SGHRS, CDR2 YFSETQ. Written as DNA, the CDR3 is TGCGCCAGCAGCTTGGGGGCTAGCGGGACTAGTGAGCAGTTCTTC. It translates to CASSLGASGTSEQFF.

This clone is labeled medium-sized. The CDR3 DNA reads TGTGCCAGTAAAAGTCGGGACGGACTTGGCTACACCTTC. This translates into CASKSRDGLGYTF. The V gene is TRBV19, the J gene TRBJ1-2; TRBD1 might be the D (5 bases). CDR1 LNHDA and CDR2 SQIVND come from the germline V gene (reference sequence). V shed 7 bases and J shed 7 bases, with 16 bases lying between them. CDR3 length equals 13 residues.

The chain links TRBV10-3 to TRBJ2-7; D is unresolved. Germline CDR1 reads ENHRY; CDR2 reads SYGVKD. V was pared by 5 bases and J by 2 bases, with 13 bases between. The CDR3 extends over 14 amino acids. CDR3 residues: CAISSGPGTYEQYF. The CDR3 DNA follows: TGTGCCATCAGTTCCGGTCCTGGCACCTACGAGCAGTACTTC.

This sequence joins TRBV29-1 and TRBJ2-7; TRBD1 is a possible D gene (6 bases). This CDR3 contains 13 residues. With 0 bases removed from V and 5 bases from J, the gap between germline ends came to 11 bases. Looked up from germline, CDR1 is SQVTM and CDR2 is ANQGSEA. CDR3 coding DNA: TGCAGCGTTGAAGACGCACAGGGAGACGAGCAGTACTTC. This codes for CSVEDAQGDEQYF.

CDR3 region: CAWSSGGRASDTQYF. The DNA for the CDR3 is TGTGCCTGGAGTTCTGGCGGGAGGGCCTCAGATACGCAGTATTTT. V is TRBV30 and J is TRBJ2-3; 9 bases are a match to TRBD2. The CDR3 covers 15 residues. From germline, CDR1 is GTSNPN and CDR2 SVGIG (reference sequence). V trimming: 2 bases; J trimming: 4 bases; junction bases outside the gene matches: 7. Using reference TRBV30 and TRBJ2-3 for the parts outside the CDR3, the full variable domain is SQTIHQWPATLVQPVGSPLSLECTVEGTSNPNLYWYRQAAGRGLQLLFYSVGIGQISSEVPQNLSASRPQDRQFILSSKKLLLSDSGFYLCAWSSGGRASDTQYFGPGTRLTVL.